This T cell receptor (beta chain) was sequenced in a study of blood T cell repertoires in COVID-19 (dated by TCRdb to 2018 to 2021). At the level of the whole study: Collaborator samples came from the United States, Italy and Spain and covered acute and convalescent phases of COVID-19. HLA class I and class II types, where available, came from metadata supplied by the sample provider rather than from assay-based typing. The repertoires were made available in a free public database intended to serve as a resource for research on the immune response to SARS-CoV-2. The material from the prospective study consisted of cDNA or gDNA derived from T cells, B-cell-depleted T cells, or PBMCs. The dataset comprised deeply sampled blood TCRbeta repertoires from subjects exposed to, actively infected with, or recovered from COVID-19. A de-identified subject ID, COVID-19 status, age in years and sex were almost always included in the sample metadata. The samples were drawn from two sources: the first 160 participants of the ongoing ImmuneRACE study, and fewer than 1,500 subjects contributed by 6 global collaborators. What the work shows at the level of the full study, not this receptor alone: The amount of clinical and demographic metadata varied by source and participant and was provided uncurated.

This clone was observed a handful of times. It lacks a known antigen. Per-nucleotide qualities are absent, and no much larger clonotype sits a single base away. Participants in the prospective study were enrolled through a virtual design, were aged about 18 to 100 years, and lived in approximately 25 United States geographic areas. Cohort assignment in the prospective study relied on participant-reported clinical history from a screening survey and a study questionnaire. Recovered participants in ImmuneRACE Cohort 3 were defined by two consecutive negative NP/OP PCR tests, clearance by a healthcare professional, or resolution of symptoms. In the prospective study, whole blood, serum and a nasopharyngeal or oropharyngeal swab were collected from each participant by mobile phlebotomists. Participants in the prospective study had the option to provide additional blood draws and questionnaires over a 2-month period. Blood samples from the prospective study were shipped frozen or at room temperature prior to DNA extraction.

TCRbeta CDR3 regions were amplified from genomic DNA using the immunoSEQ Assay, a bias-controlled multiplex PCR. As for the original processing: Nucleated cell counts per sample were estimated from amplification of reference gene primers within the assay. To quantify the absolute abundance of each unique TCRbeta CDR3 rearrangement, sequence reads were collapsed and filtered. For each sample, productive Simpson clonality was calculated as the square root of Simpson's diversity index across productive rearrangements. Held by TCRdb, this immuneACCESS table contains in-frame sequences only and omits some clones. Under half of the omission traces to an unresolved V gene where checked; the cause of the rest is unknown. The DNA gave D and trimming, while V, J and clone size come from that table. This sample comprises a few hundred thousand clones, around 85% of them detected only once. Approximately 2% of the sample is taken by the ten largest.

The sequence derives from a woman aged 50 to 60 who had recovered from COVID-19. Input material: PBMCs or T cells enriched from blood (not recorded which).

The CDR3 has the sequence CAISPKLAGGQYEQYF. The nucleotide sequence is given as TGTGCCATCAGCCCTAAGCTAGCGGGAGGGCAGTACGAGCAGTACTTC. This sequence uses TRBV10-3 and TRBJ2-7; TRBD2 lines up with 12 middle nucleotides. Sequences ENHRY (CDR1) and SYGVKD (CDR2) are obtained from the germline V gene. Including cysteine and phenylalanine, the CDR3 has 16 amino acids. CDR3 DNA only is kept here, 48 bases in frame from base 1. V is trimmed back by 6 bases and J by 4 bases, and the junction contains 10 bases that no gene match accounts for.